Listed below are T cell receptor beta chains from one sample, sequenced in a study of long-term antiretroviral therapy in people with HIV. Here immunoSEQ multiplex PCR was the method, and the copy in TCRdb shows in-frame clones only, minus some. Found here are 20,000 to 25,000 clones, 80% to 95% of them singletons; the top ten hold more than 5.5%. Sequencing was performed on unsorted PBMCs, taken 4.4 years after starting antiretroviral therapy. All receptors derive from a woman aged 50 to 65 with HIV. The CDR3 runs from the conserved cysteine through the conserved F or W. The order of the fields is clone size, D gene, V gene, J gene, CDR3 protein, CDR3 DNA. The D gene is left open where the match is weak. Size is stated for part of the rows, as once, few or many counts, or as a class when the clone is expanded.

NA	TRBD1	TRBV2	TRBJ1-5	CASSLRGRDQPQHF	TGTGCCAGCAGTCTTAGGGGGCGGGATCAGCCCCAGCATTTT
NA	TRBD1	TRBV30	TRBJ1-4	CAWSKTGLNEKLFF	TGTGCCTGGAGTAAGACAGGGTTAAATGAAAAACTGTTTTTT
NA	NA	TRBV7-9	TRBJ1-4	CASSFVQEATNEKLFF	TGTGCCAGCAGCTTCGTCCAAGAGGCAACTAATGAAAAACTGTTTTTT
NA	TRBD1	TRBV18	TRBJ1-5	CASSPGQGKQPQHF	TGTGCCAGCTCACCTGGACAGGGGAAACAGCCCCAGCATTTT
NA	NA	TRBV7-8	TRBJ1-2	CASSLGIGMSPHGYTF	TGTGCCAGCAGCTTAGGGATTGGCATGTCTCCCCATGGCTACACCTTC
NA	NA	TRBV11-3	TRBJ2-3	CASSPSTGEGTDTQYF	TGTGCCAGCAGCCCCTCGACTGGGGAGGGCACAGATACGCAGTATTTT
NA	NA	TRBV21-1	TRBJ1-4	CASRQIKLFF	TGTGCCAGCAGGCAGATAAAACTGTTTTTT
NA	NA	TRBV5-4	TRBJ2-2	CASSLDEHTGELFF	TGTGCCAGCAGCTTGGACGAACACACCGGGGAGCTGTTTTTT
few	NA	TRBV29-1	TRBJ2-3	CSVLGIGPGSTDTQYF	TGCAGCGTTTTGGGTATAGGGCCCGGTAGCACAGATACGCAGTATTTT
NA	NA	TRBV21-1	TRBJ2-3	CASSTQIDISTDTQYF	TGTGCCAGCAGCACCCAAATAGACATAAGCACAGATACGCAGTATTTT
NA	NA	TRBV6-6	TRBJ1-5	CASSWGAPGSNQPQHF	TGTGCCAGCAGTTGGGGCGCGCCTGGGAGCAATCAGCCCCAGCATTTT
NA	NA	TRBV9	TRBJ2-5	CASSVAGGSETQYF	TGTGCCAGCAGCGTAGCAGGAGGGTCGGAGACCCAGTACTTC
NA	NA	TRBV11-1	TRBJ2-1	CASSLIFRPGAHSYNEQFF	TGTGCCAGCAGCTTAATTTTCCGCCCAGGGGCTCACTCCTACAATGAGCAGTTCTTC
NA	TRBD2	TRBV4-2	TRBJ2-7	CASSPTGGVHEQYF	TGTGCCAGCAGCCCGACGGGGGGGGTACACGAGCAGTACTTC
NA	NA	TRBV16	TRBJ2-7	CASSQPQGHEQYF	TGTGCCAGCAGCCAACCCCAGGGCCACGAGCAGTACTTC
NA	NA	TRBV7-3	TRBJ2-3	CASSLGLPSTDTQYF	TGTGCCAGCAGCTTAGGCCTCCCTAGCACAGATACGCAGTATTTT
NA	NA	TRBV11-2	TRBJ2-1	CASSLSGSYNEQFF	TGTGCCAGCAGCCTCAGCGGCTCCTACAATGAGCAGTTCTTC
NA	NA	TRBV6-1	TRBJ2-7	CASRYIPPNEQYF	TGTGCCAGCAGATACATCCCCCCTAACGAGCAGTACTTC